Below are 24 T cell receptor beta chains sequenced from a single sample in a study of blood T cell repertoires in COVID-19. Method: immunoSEQ multiplex PCR; TCRdb's copy keeps in-frame clones and lacks some. The table records 140,000 to 150,000 clones, approximately 80% of them present only once. The sample was peripheral blood. These receptor sequences come from a human donor with acute or convalescent COVID-19. The donor label of this sample is uncertain.

The chain employs TRBV24-1 and TRBJ2-3, with a tentative D call TRBD2 (6 bases). This CDR3 has 16 amino acids. The germline V and J ends were trimmed by 7 bases and 4 bases, with 20 bases remaining between them. CDR1 and CDR2 (germline): KGHDR, SFDVKD. In DNA form, the CDR3 reads TGTGCCACCAGCAATACACAGAGGGACTCGGCAGATACGCAGTATTTT. It encodes CATSNTQRDSADTQYF.

This clone has more than one count but fewer than ten. The CDR3, as DNA: TGTGCCAGCAGCTTAGCCGGGGTCAATGAGCAGTTCTTC. It codes for CASSLAGVNEQFF. The chain combines TRBV7-2 with TRBJ2-1; possible D gene TRBD2, 5 bases. The CDR3 is 13 amino acids. Germline assignment: CDR1 SGHTA and CDR2 FQGNSA. V shed 0 bases and J shed 6 bases, with 6 bases lying between them. The complete variable domain, with remaining parts taken from reference TRBV7-2 and TRBJ2-1, reads GAGVSQSPSNKVTEKGKDVELRCDPISGHTALYWYRQSLGQGLEFLIYFQGNSAPDKSGLPSDRFSAERTGGSVSTLTIQRTQQEDSAVYLCASSLAGVNEQFFGPGTRLTVL.

The gene calls are TRBV19 and TRBJ2-6, with D possibly matching TRBD2 (6 bases). The V end was cut by 7 bases, the J end by 2 bases, with 12 bases between. CDR1 is LNHDA, CDR2 SQIVND, per germline (reference sequence). This CDR3 has 15 amino acids. CDR3 amino acids: CASTHRRAGANVLTF. CDR3 sequence (DNA): TGTGCCAGTACCCACAGGAGGGCTGGGGCCAACGTCCTGACTTTC.

In its sample, this clone was seen once. The genes are TRBV9 and TRBJ2-1; 9 bases map to TRBD1. Germline CDR1 SGDLS, CDR2 YYNGEE. The CDR3 totals 14 residues. With 4 bases clipped from V and 8 bases from J, the junction kept 7 bases outside the gene matches. The CDR3 here is CASSLGQGTDEQFF. The CDR3 DNA reads as TGTGCCAGCAGCTTGGGACAGGGAACCGATGAGCAGTTCTTC.

The chain has TRBV18 and TRBJ1-4, with D hard to call. Germline assignment: CDR1 KGHSH and CDR2 LQKENI. The CDR3 spans 15 residues. Trimming shortened V by 5 bases and J by 2 bases, and 12 bases separated the two germline ends. In nucleotides, the CDR3 is TGTGCCAGCTCATCCCAAAGTAGTACTAATGAAAAACTGTTTTTT. Protein sequence: CASSSQSSTNEKLFF.

The rearrangement links TRBV3-1 (or the pseudogene TRBV3-2) to TRBJ1-6; D possibly corresponds to TRBD1 (5 bases). Deletions cut 4 bases from V and 5 bases from J, with 12 bases between. CDR1 and CDR2 from the germline V gene are LGHDT and YNNKEL (reference sequence). There are 15 residues in the CDR3. The CDR3 sequence is CASSRQGTNNSPLHF. CDR3 DNA: TGTGCCAGCAGCCGTCAGGGTACTAATAATTCACCCCTCCACTTT.

As DNA, the CDR3 is TGTGCCAGTAGGGGGACAGGGAATTCACCCCTCCACTTT. This codes for CASRGTGNSPLHF. The chain is built from TRBV19 and TRBJ1-6, with 9 bases fitting TRBD1. The CDR3 is 13 amino acids. J gave up 7 bases and V 6 bases, and 1 base lay outside the gene matches. Germline loops: CDR1 LNHDA, CDR2 SQIVND (reference sequence).

The chain uses TRBV19 and TRBJ2-7, with a weak D call TRBD1 (6 bases). Germline V gene lookup returns CDR1 LNHDA and CDR2 SQIVND (reference sequence). V was pared by 7 bases and J by 2 bases, with 18 bases between. This CDR3 region has 15 residues. CDR3 DNA sequence: TGTGCCAGTACCATTCTCCAGGGGTCTACCTACGAGCAGTACGTC. Its translation: CASTILQGSTYEQYV.

This clone came up once. V and J are TRBV15 and TRBJ1-2; 10 bases are shared with TRBD1. This CDR3 region has 17 residues. V dropped 3 bases and J dropped 4; count of bases not matched to a gene: 11. Germline V CDR1 and CDR2: LNHNV, YYDKDF (reference sequence). The CDR3, as DNA: TGTGCCACCAGCAGCGACAGGGGGCTCTTATACGGCTATGGCTACACCTTC. Translation gives CATSSDRGLLYGYGYTF.

V is TRBV5-6 and J is TRBJ1-2; 9 nucleotides align to TRBD1. CDR1 is SGHDT, CDR2 YYEEEE, per germline. This CDR3 has 13 amino acids. V lost 4 bases to trimming and J lost 4 bases; unmatched junction nucleotides: 2. The CDR3 DNA is TGTGCCAGCAGCAAGGACAGGGGCTATGGCTACACCTTC. Its translation is CASSKDRGYGYTF. Drawing the rest from reference TRBV5-6 and TRBJ1-2, the complete variable domain is DAGVTQSPTHLIKTRGQQVTLRCSPKSGHDTVSWYQQALGQGPQFIFQYYEEEERQRGNFPDRFSGHQFPNYSSELNVNALLLGDSALYLCASSKDRGYGYTFGSGTRLTVV.

The chain uses TRBV2 and TRBJ2-1; 12 nucleotides line up with TRBD2. CDR1 is SNHLY, CDR2 FYNNEI, per germline. J was trimmed by 8 bases and V by 7 bases; bases with no gene match: 6. The CDR3 spans 14 residues. CDR3 amino acids: CASTSGGAWDEQFF. CDR3 in DNA: TGTGCCAGCACTAGCGGGGGGGCCTGGGATGAGCAGTTCTTC.

The V and J genes are TRBV5-6 and TRBJ1-2; D perhaps matches TRBD1 (5 bases). V lost 0 bases to trimming and J lost 5 bases, with 11 bases between them. The CDR3 is 14 residues long. The germline gives CDR1 SGHDT, CDR2 YYEEEE. CDR3 loop: CASSLGQLTYGYTF. Here the CDR3 DNA reads TGTGCCAGCAGCTTGGGACAGCTAACGTATGGCTACACCTTC.

The CDR3 protein is CASSQGGRNEKLFF. The CDR3 region has the DNA TGCGCCAGCAGCCAGGGGGGAAGGAATGAAAAACTGTTTTTT. This chain uses TRBV5-1 with TRBJ1-4, with TRBD1 matching over 7 bases. The CDR3 covers 14 residues. Germline V CDR1 and CDR2: SGHRS, YFSETQ. After removal of 4 bases from V and 5 bases from J, the junction contained 5 bases not matched to a gene.

This chain connects TRBV6-2 or TRBV6-3 to TRBJ2-1; 7 positions agree with TRBD1. Trimming cost V 2 bases and J 8 bases; bases outside gene matches: 9. The length of the CDR3 is 15 residues. The V gene's germline CDR1 is MNHEY and CDR2 SVGEGT. Here the CDR3 DNA reads TGTGCCAGCAGTTACGAGGGGGCACATTTCCATGAGCAGTTCTTC. Translating gives CASSYEGAHFHEQFF.

The chain couples TRBV27 to TRBJ2-7, with TRBD1 identical over 8 bases. The CDR3 totals 14 residues. Unmatched junction bases numbered 8, after V lost 6 bases and J lost 4 bases. Germline CDR1 and CDR2: MNHEY and SMNVEV (reference sequence). CDR3: CASSPGTGGYEQYF. The CDR3 bases are TGTGCCAGCAGCCCCGGGACAGGAGGTTACGAGCAGTACTTC.

There are a few counts of this clone. The chain has TRBV11-2 and TRBJ2-7; no definite D call. The CDR3 runs to 14 residues. CDR1 and CDR2 from the germline V gene are SGHAT and FQNNGV. Trimming removed 1 base at V and 3 bases at J, with 10 bases between. CDR3 bases: TGTGCCAGCAGCTTAGGTTCCACATACTACGAGCAGTACGTC. Translation: CASSLGSTYYEQYV.

This clone was seen a handful of times. Other DNA variants within this sample encode the same CDR3. V and J are TRBV4-1 and TRBJ1-5; tentative D call: TRBD1 (6 bases). Germline-derived CDR1 and CDR2 are MGHRA and YSYEKL. V was trimmed by 5 bases and J by 1 base, leaving 9 bases between them. The CDR3 totals 14 residues. The CDR3, as DNA: TGCGCCAGCAGCTTGCAGGGGAGCAATCAGCCCCAGCATTTT. Its translation: CASSLQGSNQPQHF.

The rearrangement joins TRBV30 to TRBJ1-2; D possibly corresponds to TRBD1 (5 bases). CDR3 length: 11 residues. Germline-derived CDR1 and CDR2 are GTSNPN and SVGIG (reference sequence). The V end lost 2 bases, the J end lost 5 bases, and 6 bases lay between the germline ends. For the CDR3, the DNA is TGTGCCTGGAGTACAGGTTATGGCTACACCTTC. Protein sequence: CAWSTGYGYTF.

The chain uses TRBV7-9 and TRBJ2-1; the D is unclear. V was trimmed by 4 bases and J by 2 bases, leaving 15 bases between them. The CDR3 totals 16 residues. Germline CDR1 and CDR2: SEHNR and FQNEAQ (reference sequence). CDR3 DNA: TGTGCCAGCAGCTACGGGTCTAGAGTTCCCTACAATGAGCAGTTCTTC. This sequence encodes CASSYGSRVPYNEQFF.

As for this clone: The same CDR3 also results from other DNA sequences found in this sample. This sequence joins TRBV5-1 and TRBJ2-5; TRBD2 is a possible D gene (6 bases). Germline V CDR1 and CDR2: SGHRS, YFSETQ. Trimming removed 3 bases at V and 1 base at J, with 10 bases between. CDR3 length equals 14 residues. CDR3 sequence (DNA): TGCGCCAGCAGCTCCGGGACTTTCCAAGAGACCCAGTACTTC. Residues: CASSSGTFQETQYF.

The gene calls are TRBV3-1 (or the pseudogene TRBV3-2) and TRBJ2-1, with D unresolved. V lost 0 bases and J 4 bases, leaving 4 bases between the germline ends. The CDR3 length is 13 residues. Germline CDR1 reads LGHDT; CDR2 reads YNNKEL (reference sequence). The CDR3 DNA sequence: TGTGCCAGCAGCCAAGAAACATACAATGAGCAGTTCTTC. Amino acid sequence: CASSQETYNEQFF.

J is TRBJ1-1 and V is TRBV29-1, with D possibly TRBD1 on 6 matching bases. V was shortened by 8 bases and J by 4 bases, with 17 bases between the two germline ends. CDR1 is SQVTM, CDR2 ANQGSEA, per germline. The CDR3 contains 13 residues. CDR3 in DNA: TGCAGCCTAACAACGCAGGGGAGCACTGAAGCTTTCTTT. This translates into CSLTTQGSTEAFF.

This clone was seen a handful of times. Written as DNA, the CDR3 is TGCGCCAGCAGCCAAGGGCCCCTAGGACACGCAGGGCAGGAGACCCAGTACTTC. It translates to CASSQGPLGHAGQETQYF. V is TRBV4-1 and J is TRBJ2-5; D might be TRBD1 (5 bases). The length of the CDR3 is 18 residues. V was trimmed by 1 base and J by 5 bases, leaving 23 bases between them. CDR1 MGHRA and CDR2 YSYEKL come from the germline V gene.

The chain joins TRBV24-1 to TRBJ2-3; weak D call: TRBD2 (5 bases). CDR3 length: 17 amino acids. Trimming stripped 3 bases from V and 0 bases from J, with 15 bases between. Germline CDR1 is KGHDR and CDR2 is SFDVKD. CDR3 in DNA: TGTGCCACCAGTGATAGCTTCATAACGGGAAGCACAGATACGCAGTATTTT. It yields the protein CATSDSFITGSTDTQYF.